Following are 5 T cell receptor beta chains from one sample sequenced in a study of technical replicates of blood from a handful of donors. The protocol was immunoSEQ multiplex PCR, while the TCRdb copy is restricted to in-frame clones and leaves out a portion. The table shows roughly 100,000 clones, with approximately 96% occurring only once. Sequencing was carried out using T cells isolated from PBMCs. These receptors were taken from a human donor in good health.

This chain uses TRBV19 with TRBJ1-5; D remains unclear. Germline-derived CDR1 and CDR2 are LNHDA and SQIVND (reference sequence). V was shortened by 0 bases and J by 4 bases, with 16 bases between the two germline ends. The CDR3 covers 17 residues. CDR3 loop: CASSIDNEAGGNQPQHF. The CDR3 DNA sequence: TGTGCCAGTAGTATAGATAATGAGGCCGGAGGGAATCAGCCCCAGCATTTT.

DNA of the CDR3: TGTGCCAGTAGTAGTTTAGGGGTCGGCAATCAGCCCCAGCATTTT. It specifies CASSSLGVGNQPQHF. J is TRBJ1-5 and V is TRBV19, with D possibly TRBD1 on 5 matching bases. In germline, CDR1 is LNHDA, CDR2 SQIVND (reference sequence). V was pared by 4 bases and J by 2 bases, with 12 bases between. There are 15 residues in the CDR3.

J is TRBJ1-4 and V is TRBV4-2; D is undetermined. The CDR3 contains 13 residues. The germline V and J ends were trimmed by 0 bases and 4 bases, with 3 bases remaining between them. Germline V CDR1 and CDR2: LGHNA, YNFKEQ. CDR3 loop: CASSQDSNEKLFF. The CDR3 DNA is TGTGCCAGCAGCCAAGACAGTAATGAAAAACTGTTTTTT.

This chain links TRBV9 with TRBJ2-7; a weak D match, TRBD1 (6 bases). CDR1 and CDR2 (germline): SGDLS, YYNGEE. CDR3 size: 16 residues. V lost 3 bases, J lost 7 bases, and 23 bases lay in between. This CDR3 is CASSDPPDGRRGEQYF. CDR3 DNA: TGTGCCAGCAGCGACCCCCCGGACGGCCGAAGGGGGGAGCAGTACTTC.

This rearrangement joins TRBV30 to TRBJ1-5; TRBD1 might be the D (6 bases). The CDR3 totals 15 residues. Germline CDR1 and CDR2: GTSNPN and SVGIG (reference sequence). The ends were cut back, 2 bases at V and 3 bases at J, with 14 bases in the middle. CDR3 in amino acids: CAWSRGGNNNQPQHF. The CDR3 region has the DNA TGTGCCTGGAGTCGAGGGGGAAATAACAATCAGCCCCAGCATTTT.